This T cell receptor beta chain was obtained from a study of blood T cell repertoires in COVID-19 (dated by TCRdb to 2019 to 2021). Some background on the complete study: Collaborator samples came from the United States, Italy and Spain and covered acute and convalescent phases of COVID-19. The material from the prospective study consisted of cDNA or gDNA derived from T cells, B-cell-depleted T cells, or PBMCs. Deeply sampled blood TCRbeta repertoires from subjects exposed to, actively infected with, or recovered from COVID-19 were included in the dataset. The repertoires were released in a freely available public database meant as a resource for research on the immune response to SARS-CoV-2. The samples were drawn from two sources: the first 160 participants of the ongoing ImmuneRACE study, and 1,000 to 1,500 subjects contributed by 6 global collaborators. Nearly every sample came with metadata listing a de-identified subject ID, COVID-19 status, age in years and sex. Where HLA class I and class II types were available, the types were taken from metadata supplied by the sample provider, not from assay-based typing.

In regard to this clone: What antigen it recognizes has not been identified. No much larger clonotype is one base removed from it; base qualities were not supplied. At the DNA level, this CDR3 is encoded by other sequences in the same sample as well.

Trimming removed 0 bases from V and 4 bases from J; the gene matches leave 2 bases unexplained. CDR1 and CDR2, looked up from the germline V gene, are SGHDT and YYEEEE. The CDR3 spans 15 residues, from the cysteine through the phenylalanine. The kept DNA is CDR3 alone, 45 bases in frame from the first base. TCRbeta CDR3 regions were amplified from genomic DNA by means of the immunoSEQ Assay, a bias-controlled multiplex PCR. Per the original workflow: The number of nucleated cells in each sample was estimated from the amplification of reference gene primers within the assay. To quantify the absolute abundance of each unique TCRbeta CDR3 rearrangement, sequence reads were collapsed and filtered. For each sample, productive Simpson clonality was calculated as the square root of Simpson's diversity index over productive rearrangements. Not all clones reach the TCRdb copy of this immuneACCESS table, which keeps in-frame sequences only. Checked studies attribute under half of the gap to unresolved V genes and leave the rest unexplained. V and J calls and clone size are copied from that table; D and trimming were computed from the DNA. For this sample there are some 150,000 clones; around four fifths appear just once. Of the sample, under 5.5% falls within the top ten clones.

Paper-wide results and their limitations: How much clinical and demographic metadata was included differed by source and by participant, and the metadata was provided uncurated.

The collaborating institutions used their own protocols to collect whole blood in K2EDTA tubes. For TCRbeta analysis, collaborators shipped samples in one of three forms: frozen whole blood, isolated PBMCs, or DNA extracted from either of those sample types. The chain joins TRBV5-6 to TRBJ1-5, and 9 junctional nucleotides match TRBD1. Sequencing used peripheral blood. The receptor was derived from a human donor in a cohort sampled during active COVID-19. The sequence in DNA is TGTGCCAGCAGCTTGGCCGGGACAGGGAATCAGCCCCAGCATTTT. It translates to CASSLAGTGNQPQHF.